Below are 9 T cell receptor beta chains sequenced from a single sample in a study of Tregs in tolerant kidney transplant recipients. TCRdb's table, derived via immunoSEQ multiplex PCR, lists solely in-frame clones and lacks some. Of about 110,000 clones in the sample, 90% were seen once. The sequences come from CD4+ T cells from blood, collected before the transplant. The receptor set was obtained from a human donor who received a combined kidney and bone marrow transplant.

The chain carries TRBV5-1 and TRBJ2-1, with D unresolved. The V gene's germline CDR1 is SGHRS and CDR2 YFSETQ. V was clipped by 2 bases and J by 4 bases, with 7 bases between them. This CDR3 has 13 amino acids. Here the CDR3 reads CASSLGGYNEQFF. The CDR3 nucleotides are TGCGCCAGCAGCTTAGGCGGATACAATGAGCAGTTCTTC.

The rearrangement links TRBV10-2 to TRBJ2-7; the match to TRBD2 covers 9 bases. CDR3 length equals 13 residues. CDR1 is WSHSY, CDR2 SAAADI, per germline. V lost 10 bases, J lost 3 bases, and 7 bases stayed unmatched. CDR3 loop: CATREGSGYEQYF. Written as DNA, the CDR3 is TGCGCCACGCGGGAGGGGTCGGGCTACGAGCAGTACTTC.

This chain uses TRBV5-1 with TRBJ2-5; possible D gene TRBD1, 7 bases. The CDR3 totals 16 residues. Germline V gene sequence: CDR1 SGHRS, CDR2 YFSETQ. V was cut by 2 bases and J by 5 bases, with 19 bases left in between. In nucleotides, the CDR3 is TGCGCCAGCAGCTTTACGGGCAGGGGGGAAAGGGAGACCCAGTACTTC. This encodes CASSFTGRGERETQYF.

This chain links TRBV30 with TRBJ1-2; D call uncertain. The CDR3 runs 13 residues. The germline CDR1 and CDR2 sequences are GTSNPN and SVGIG (reference sequence). V lost 1 base and J 5 bases, leaving 11 bases between the germline ends. CDR3 sequence (DNA): TGTGCCTGGAGTGGCGGAACACCGTATGGCTACACCTTC. This codes for CAWSGGTPYGYTF. Full variable domain (missing parts from reference TRBV30 and TRBJ1-2): SQTIHQWPATLVQPVGSPLSLECTVEGTSNPNLYWYRQAAGRGLQLLFYSVGIGQISSEVPQNLSASRPQDRQFILSSKKLLLSDSGFYLCAWSGGTPYGYTFGSGTRLTVV.

The V gene is TRBV10-3, the J gene TRBJ2-2, with D unclear. The V gene's germline CDR1 is ENHRY and CDR2 SYGVKD. CDR3 length: 15 residues. V dropped 3 bases and J dropped 0 bases, with 8 bases sitting between them. The DNA for the CDR3 is TGTGCCATCAGTGAAATAGCAGCGAACACCGGGGAGCTGTTTTTT. The encoded protein is CAISEIAANTGELFF.

The gene calls are TRBV11-2 and TRBJ2-1, with 8 bases aligning to TRBD1. This CDR3 contains 16 residues. Germline CDR1 SGHAT, CDR2 FQNNGV. Germline trimming cut 1 base from V and 7 bases from J; bases unmatched to any gene: 9. CDR3 coding DNA: TGTGCCAGCAGCTTAGGTTTGGCAGGGGGCTTAAATGAGCAGTTCTTC. Protein: CASSLGLAGGLNEQFF.

The chain employs TRBV5-6 and TRBJ1-4; D is possibly TRBD1 (5 bases). Germline V CDR1 and CDR2: SGHDT, YYEEEE. Trimming removed 0 bases from V and 7 bases from J, with 13 bases in between. This CDR3 region has 15 residues. DNA for the CDR3: TGTGCCAGCAGCTTGGCCGGCGGGGGGAGTGAAAAACTGTTTTTT. Amino acid sequence: CASSLAGGGSEKLFF.

With respect to this clone: Other nucleotide sequences from this sample produce the same CDR3. The rearrangement links TRBV5-1 to TRBJ1-5; unclear D gene. V was cut by 0 bases and J by 3 bases, with 10 bases left in between. This CDR3 has 15 residues. The germline V gene has CDR1 SGHRS and CDR2 YFSETQ. For the CDR3, the DNA is TGCGCCAGCAGCTTGGACCCGGGTACCAATCAGCCCCAGCATTTT. It codes for CASSLDPGTNQPQHF. The full variable domain, rest sourced from reference TRBV5-1 and TRBJ1-5, is KAGVTQTPRYLIKTRGQQVTLSCSPISGHRSVSWYQQTPGQGLQFLFEYFSETQRNKGNFPGRFSGRQFSNSRSEMNVSTLELGDSALYLCASSLDPGTNQPQHFGDGTRLSIL.

This clone was recorded at least ten times. The chain employs TRBV28 and TRBJ2-7; no definite D call. V lost 1 base and J 3 bases, leaving 4 bases between the germline ends. This CDR3 region has 12 residues. CDR1 MDHEN and CDR2 SYDVKM come from the germline V gene. The CDR3 nucleotides read TGTGCCAGCAGTTTATCCTACTACGAGCAGTACTTC. Its protein product is CASSLSYYEQYF.